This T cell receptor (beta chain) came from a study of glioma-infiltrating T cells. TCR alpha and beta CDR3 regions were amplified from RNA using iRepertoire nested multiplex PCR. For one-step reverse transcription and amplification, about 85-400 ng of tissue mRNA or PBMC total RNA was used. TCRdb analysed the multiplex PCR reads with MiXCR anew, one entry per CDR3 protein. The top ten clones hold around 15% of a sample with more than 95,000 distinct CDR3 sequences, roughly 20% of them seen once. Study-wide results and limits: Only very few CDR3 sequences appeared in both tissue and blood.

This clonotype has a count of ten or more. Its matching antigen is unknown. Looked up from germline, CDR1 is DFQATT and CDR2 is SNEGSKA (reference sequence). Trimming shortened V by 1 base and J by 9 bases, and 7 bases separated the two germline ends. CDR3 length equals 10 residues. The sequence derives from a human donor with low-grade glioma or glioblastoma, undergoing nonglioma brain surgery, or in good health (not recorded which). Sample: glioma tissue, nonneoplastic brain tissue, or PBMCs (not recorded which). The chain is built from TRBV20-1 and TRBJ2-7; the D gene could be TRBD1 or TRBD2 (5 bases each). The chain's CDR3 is CSARVGAQYF. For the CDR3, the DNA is TGCAGTGCTAGAGTCGGGGCGCAGTACTTC.